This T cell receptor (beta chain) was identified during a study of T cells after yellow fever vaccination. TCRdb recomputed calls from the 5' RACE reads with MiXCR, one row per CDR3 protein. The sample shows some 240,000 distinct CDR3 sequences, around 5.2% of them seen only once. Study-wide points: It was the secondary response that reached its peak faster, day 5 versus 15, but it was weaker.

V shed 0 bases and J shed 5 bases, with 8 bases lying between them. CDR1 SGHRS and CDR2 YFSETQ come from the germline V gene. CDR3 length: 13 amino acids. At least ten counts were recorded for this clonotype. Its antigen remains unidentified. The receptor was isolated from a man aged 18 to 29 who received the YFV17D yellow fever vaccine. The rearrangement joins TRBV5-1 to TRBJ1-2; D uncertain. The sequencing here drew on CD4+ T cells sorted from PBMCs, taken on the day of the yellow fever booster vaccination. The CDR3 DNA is TGCGCCAGCAGCTTGGACGGAGGGTATGGCTACACCTTC. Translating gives CASSLDGGYGYTF. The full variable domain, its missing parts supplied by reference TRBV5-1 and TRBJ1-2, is KAGVTQTPRYLIKTRGQQVTLSCSPISGHRSVSWYQQTPGQGLQFLFEYFSETQRNKGNFPGRFSGRQFSNSRSEMNVSTLELGDSALYLCASSLDGGYGYTFGSGTRLTVV.